The sequence of this T cell receptor (beta chain) was determined in a study of T cells in Graves' hyperthyroidism and ophthalmopathy. Worth noting for this clonotype: Antigen: not known.

RNA transcripts were the template for amplifying TCR beta CDR3 regions. Researchers ran a first-round RT-PCR on the TCR CDR3 using the HTBI primer set. Each CDR3 protein is one row after TCRdb ran MiXCR on the multiplex PCR reads. The data hold around 620,000 distinct CDR3 sequences, with around 45% observed a single time. Germline V gives CDR1 SGHVS, CDR2 FNYEAQ. V gave up 5 bases and J gave up 4 bases, with 15 bases separating them. This CDR3 comprises 16 residues. Study-wide results and limits: In the analysis, a 13 V-J model separated ophthalmopathy from stable hyperthyroidism. Model predictions of ophthalmopathy came a median approximately 6.8 months before onset.

The J gene is TRBJ2-6, the V gene TRBV7-6; tentative D call: TRBD1 (6 bases). What was sequenced was peripheral blood or thyroid tissue (not recorded which). The TCR was taken from an adult woman with Graves' disease, either hyperthyroidism or ophthalmopathy (not recorded which). The CDR3 DNA is TGTGCCAGCAGCATCTCAGGGGTCTCCGGGGCCAACGTCCTGACTTTC. Its protein is CASSISGVSGANVLTF.